This TCR beta chain came from a study of Ad26.COV2.S vaccination and SARS-CoV-2 variants. CDR1 is MNHEY, CDR2 SVGAGI, per germline. CDR3 length: 14 amino acids. Between the trimmed V and J ends, which lost 5 bases and 3 bases, there was a span of 11 bases. The repertoire was sequenced with immunoSEQ multiplex PCR; TCRdb's copy has only in-frame clones and lacks some. The repertoire holds roughly 390,000 clones, 75% to 90% seen once, with 3% to 4.5% in the top ten. The treatment here: over 15 received Ad26.COV2.S at low or high dose, single or two shots; about 5 received placebo; per-sample allocation not given. The samples were gathered on day 63 after the first injection of vaccine or placebo. Boston provided a donor who was an adult aged 18-55 years.

The sequence derives from a person aged 18-65 years who received the Ad26.COV2.S COVID-19 vaccine or a placebo. The specimen was peripheral blood, collected in a trial of Ad26.COV2.S vaccine versus placebo. The V and J genes are TRBV6-5 and TRBJ1-5, with no clear D. The CDR3 region has the DNA TGTGCCAGCAGTCCCCCTGGAGACAATCAGCCCCAGCATTTT. Amino acids: CASSPPGDNQPQHF.